This TCR beta chain was found in a study of CD8 T cells in ankylosing spondylitis. Germline CDR1 reads SGHRS; CDR2 reads YFSETQ. This CDR3 comprises 14 residues. Trimming removed 4 bases from V and 5 bases from J; junction bases left unmatched: 8. Each CDR3 protein gets one entry after TCRdb re-called the 5' RACE reads with MiXCR. In the table there are about 130,000 distinct CDR3 sequences, 7% of which are singletons. This clonotype was found many times. The chain is built from TRBV5-1 and TRBJ2-7; 8 bases align to TRBD2. The sequenced sample consisted of blood, either unsorted or a sorted T cell fraction (not recorded which). This sequence was found in a male donor with ankylosing spondylitis or in good health (not recorded which). The CDR3 DNA reads as TGCGCCAGCAGCCTGAGCGGGGGCCGACACGAGCAGTACTTC. Its translation: CASSLSGGRHEQYF.